This passage covers 7 T cell receptor beta chains from one sample sequenced in a study of cytomegalovirus exposure and HLA in healthy donors. The data were produced by immunoSEQ multiplex PCR, yet TCRdb's version contains in-frame clones alone and is incomplete. The top ten clones hold around 10% of a sample with under 200,000 clones, about nine tenths of them seen once. Sample: PBMCs. These receptors were taken from a woman aged 18-29 years in good health and CMV-seropositive.

The chain has TRBV30 and TRBJ2-7, with 7 bases lining up with TRBD2. Germline trimming cut 0 bases from V and 7 bases from J; bases unmatched to any gene: 6. Germline V CDR1 and CDR2: GTSNPN, SVGIG (reference sequence). This CDR3 has 13 amino acids. The CDR3 DNA reads TGTGCCTGGAGTGTTACAGGCGGGGGAGAGCAGTACTTC. Its translation is CAWSVTGGGEQYF.

Regarding this clone: At one boundary the junction diverges from the germline segment, which might be a read error. The chain combines TRBV7-2 with TRBJ1-5; D uncertain. This CDR3 has 13 amino acids. Germline CDR1 and CDR2: SGHTA and FQGNSA. This CDR3 is CASRREGNQPQHF. In nucleotides, the CDR3 is TGTGCCAGCAGGAGGGAGGGCAACCAGCCCCAGCATTTT.

This chain uses TRBV28 with TRBJ2-2, with TRBD2 matching 7 bases. V was clipped by 5 bases and J by 4 bases; unmatched bases: 7. The CDR3 has 15 amino acids. Per the germline V gene, CDR1 is MDHEN and CDR2 is SYDVKM. For the CDR3, the DNA is TGTGCCAGCAGTCCCAGCGGGATGGGCACCGGGGAGCTGTTTTTT. Amino acid sequence: CASSPSGMGTGELFF.

The rearrangement joins TRBV29-1 to TRBJ2-1, with TRBD1 matching over 9 bases. Germline V gene lookup returns CDR1 SQVTM and CDR2 ANQGSEA. This CDR3 comprises 14 residues. V lost 8 bases to trimming and J lost 8 bases; unmatched junction nucleotides: 13. CDR3 DNA sequence: TGCAGCTACTGGGCACAGGGGGCGACCCATGAGCAGTTCTTC. The encoded protein is CSYWAQGATHEQFF.

The rearrangement uses TRBV20-1 and TRBJ2-7; no definite D call. The ends were cut back, 3 bases at V and 6 bases at J, with 9 bases in the middle. CDR3 size: 11 residues. Germline V gene lookup returns CDR1 DFQATT and CDR2 SNEGSKA (reference sequence). Written as DNA, the CDR3 is TGCAGTGCTAGCACATCAGGCGAGCAGTACTTC. It specifies CSASTSGEQYF.

The J gene is TRBJ1-1, the V gene TRBV11-3; TRBD1 might be the D (5 bases). The CDR3 loop spans 13 amino acids. The V gene's germline CDR1 is SGHNT and CDR2 YENEEA. Trimming removed 0 bases at V and 8 bases at J, with 10 bases between. CDR3 coding DNA: TGTGCCAGCAGCTTAGATTTAGCAGGGGAAGCTTTCTTT. Translated, it gives CASSLDLAGEAFF.

The table lists this clone with a few counts. This sequence joins TRBV2 and TRBJ2-2; D gene unclear. Germline values: CDR1 SNHLY, CDR2 FYNNEI. The CDR3 runs to 14 residues. V lost 7 bases and J 2 bases, leaving 11 bases between the germline ends. DNA for the CDR3: TGTGCCAGCATGGAAGCAGCAAACACCGGGGAGCTGTTTTTT. It is translated as CASMEAANTGELFF.